This is a list of T cell receptor beta chains from one sample in a study of cytomegalovirus exposure and HLA in healthy donors. Sequenced by immunoSEQ multiplex PCR; TCRdb stores in-frame clones only, minus some. The sample shows approximately 150,000 clones, around 80% of them seen only once. Sample: PBMCs. The origin of the receptors is a male donor in good health and CMV-seronegative. Both conserved end residues are part of each CDR3. The D gene is left open where the match is weak. Some rows have no size entry. The others give once, few or many, or a class for an expanded clone.

J	D	size	V	length	CDR3
TRBJ1-4	TRBD1	-	TRBV7-9	14	CASSPTGEREKLFF
TRBJ1-3	-	few	TRBV15	14	CATRTGIDGNTIYF
TRBJ2-1	-	-	TRBV18	16	CASSPRFSVLADEQFF
TRBJ1-1	-	-	TRBV27	13	CASSYRQEREAFF
TRBJ1-1	TRBD1	few	TRBV20-1	11	CSAGGDSEAFF
TRBJ1-4	TRBD1	-	TRBV4-3	15	CASSRTGQENEKLFF
TRBJ2-5	-	-	TRBV19	15	CASSRTGLGQETQYF
TRBJ1-2	-	-	TRBV4-3	15	CASSRLRGWFYGYTF
TRBJ2-5	TRBD2	few	TRBV5-1	15	CASSLELAGGQTQYF
TRBJ1-1	-	-	TRBV9	11	CASSPLTEAFF
TRBJ2-1	-	few	TRBV18	14	CASSPELAYNEQFF
TRBJ2-7	TRBD1	-	TRBV6-1	15	CASSPQPGQVYEQYF
TRBJ2-7	-	once	TRBV12-5	12	CASGTVSYEQYF
TRBJ2-5	TRBD1	-	TRBV19	16	CASSTRQGWMVETQYF
TRBJ2-1	-	-	TRBV5-1	15	CASSLEGRTYNEQFF
TRBJ1-6	-	-	TRBV4-3	17	CASSRMGAGVRHSPLHF
TRBJ1-2	TRBD1	-	TRBV10-3	18	CAIRGQIWDRADNYGYTF
TRBJ1-2	-	-	TRBV5-1	13	CASSLDRAGGYTF
TRBJ1-2	-	few	TRBV7-2	13	CASRKGGEYGYTF
TRBJ1-2	-	few	TRBV28	12	CASSAGAYGYTF
TRBJ2-5	-	-	TRBV5-4	14	CASSLLTVEETQHF
TRBJ2-7	TRBD1	-	TRBV5-4	15	CASSLQPDRGGEQYF
TRBJ2-7	-	-	TRBV10-1	15	CASSEGPGQGYEQYF
TRBJ1-4	-	-	TRBV10-3	16	CAISEQVTSTNEKLFF
TRBJ1-1	-	few	TRBV19	15	CASSLSAGASTEAFF
TRBJ2-5	TRBD2	-	TRBV19	14	CASSEASGAVTQYF
TRBJ1-3	-	-	TRBV9	15	CASSDPGTSGNTIYF
TRBJ1-1	-	-	TRBV6-4	13	CASSDTGNTEAFF
TRBJ1-2	-	-	TRBV5-6	13	CASSWGTNYGYTF
TRBJ1-1	-	-	TRBV10-3	14	CAISKGQPNTEAFF
TRBJ2-1	TRBD1	-	TRBV7-6	16	CASSQVQGTPWNEQFF
TRBJ2-1	-	-	TRBV6-5	12	CASSSLQNEQFF
TRBJ1-5	-	once	TRBV6-1	14	CASSEVGGPQPQHF
TRBJ2-2	-	-	TRBV4-3	16	CASSQVTGLNTGELFF
TRBJ1-5	TRBD1	-	TRBV11-2	16	CASSHLTTGGNQPQHF
TRBJ2-2	-	few	TRBV5-6	14	CASSPGPYTGELFF
TRBJ1-1	-	-	TRBV9	13	CASSAHPGPPPFF
TRBJ1-4	-	-	TRBV19	13	CASSVTENEKLFF
TRBJ1-1	TRBD1	-	TRBV9	15	CASSAGQGVNTEAFF
TRBJ1-1	-	-	TRBV9	15	CASSVEGRRGTEAFF
TRBJ1-3	-	-	TRBV5-1	15	CASSLDLSSGNTIYF
TRBJ1-4	-	-	TRBV7-9	14	CASSPTGGSEKLFF
TRBJ1-5	-	-	TRBV30	13	CAWSQGGNQPQHF
TRBJ1-6	-	-	TRBV27	13	CASSLMENSPLHF
TRBJ1-2	-	-	TRBV9	15	CASSVGPGTNYGYTF
TRBJ2-7	-	-	TRBV5-1	16	CASSLGGRTATYEQYF